Listed below are T cell receptor beta chains from one sample, sequenced in a study of blood T cell repertoires in COVID-19. Assay: immunoSEQ multiplex PCR; the TCRdb copy retains only in-frame clones and omits some. The sample consists of about 110,000 clones, 84% of them appearing once. The sequenced material came from peripheral blood. The receptors shown here come from a human donor in a cohort sampled during active COVID-19. Both conserved end residues are part of each CDR3. The D gene is left open where the match is weak. Clone sizes are given selectively: once, few, many, or a class where the clone is expanded.

abundance: -; j_gene: TRBJ2-7; v_gene: TRBV19; d_gene: -; CDR3aa: CASSTSGYEQYF; CDR3nt: TGTGCCAGTAGTACGTCAGGGTACGAGCAGTACTTC
abundance: -; j_gene: TRBJ1-2; v_gene: TRBV19; d_gene: TRBD1; CDR3aa: CASSTDRGYGYTF; CDR3nt: TGTGCCAGTAGTACAGACAGGGGGTATGGCTACACCTTC
abundance: -; j_gene: TRBJ1-2; v_gene: TRBV12-3/TRBV12-4; d_gene: -; CDR3aa: CASSLGRGYGYTF; CDR3nt: TGTGCCAGCAGTTTGGGGAGAGGGTATGGCTACACCTTC
abundance: -; j_gene: TRBJ2-1; v_gene: TRBV6-5; d_gene: TRBD2; CDR3aa: CASGEGKSLGSEQFF; CDR3nt: TGTGCCAGCGGGGAGGGCAAATCTCTTGGGAGTGAGCAGTTCTTC
abundance: once; j_gene: TRBJ2-3; v_gene: TRBV18; d_gene: TRBD2; CDR3aa: CASSDPPSGSGLRTDTQYF; CDR3nt: TGTGCCAGCTCAGACCCCCCTAGCGGGAGCGGTTTAAGAACAGATACGCAGTATTTT
abundance: -; j_gene: TRBJ1-3; v_gene: TRBV28; d_gene: -; CDR3aa: CASRTAGNTIYF; CDR3nt: TGTGCCAGCAGGACTGCAGGAAACACCATATATTTT
abundance: -; j_gene: TRBJ2-1; v_gene: TRBV20-1; d_gene: -; CDR3aa: CSPGSYNEQFF; CDR3nt: TGCAGCCCGGGCTCCTACAATGAGCAGTTCTTC
abundance: -; j_gene: TRBJ2-1; v_gene: TRBV28; d_gene: -; CDR3aa: CASSGIGGAAYNEQFF; CDR3nt: TGTGCCAGCAGTGGGATCGGAGGAGCGGCCTACAATGAGCAGTTCTTC
abundance: once; j_gene: TRBJ2-2; v_gene: TRBV7-3; d_gene: TRBD1; CDR3aa: CASSSQPGQGARGTTGELFF; CDR3nt: TGTGCCAGCAGCTCACAGCCGGGACAGGGGGCAAGGGGGACCACCGGGGAGCTGTTTTTT
abundance: -; j_gene: TRBJ2-2; v_gene: TRBV28; d_gene: TRBD1; CDR3aa: CASRPPPGGPSHSGELFF; CDR3nt: TGTGCCAGCAGACCACCCCCAGGGGGACCCTCGCACTCGGGGGAGCTGTTTTTT
abundance: -; j_gene: TRBJ2-1; v_gene: TRBV5-1; d_gene: TRBD2; CDR3aa: CASSGLGGNEQFF; CDR3nt: TGCGCCAGCAGCGGGCTCGGGGGGAATGAGCAGTTCTTC
abundance: -; j_gene: TRBJ2-1; v_gene: TRBV7-9; d_gene: TRBD1; CDR3aa: CASSLASGGINEQFF; CDR3nt: TGTGCCAGCAGCTTAGCATCAGGGGGCATTAATGAGCAGTTCTTC